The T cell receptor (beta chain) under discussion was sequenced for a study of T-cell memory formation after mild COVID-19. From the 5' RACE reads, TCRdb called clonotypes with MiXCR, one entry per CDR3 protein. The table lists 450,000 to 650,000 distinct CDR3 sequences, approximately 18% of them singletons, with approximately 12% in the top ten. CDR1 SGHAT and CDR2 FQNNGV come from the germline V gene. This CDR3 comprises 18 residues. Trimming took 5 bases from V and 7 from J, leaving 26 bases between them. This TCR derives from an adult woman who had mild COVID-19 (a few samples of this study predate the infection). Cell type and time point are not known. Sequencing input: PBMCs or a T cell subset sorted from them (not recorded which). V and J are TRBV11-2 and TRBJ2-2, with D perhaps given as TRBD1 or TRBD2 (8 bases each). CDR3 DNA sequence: TGTGCCAGCAGCGCCCGAACCGGGACAGGCGGGGGGATCGGGGAGCTGTTTTTT. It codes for CASSARTGTGGGIGELFF.